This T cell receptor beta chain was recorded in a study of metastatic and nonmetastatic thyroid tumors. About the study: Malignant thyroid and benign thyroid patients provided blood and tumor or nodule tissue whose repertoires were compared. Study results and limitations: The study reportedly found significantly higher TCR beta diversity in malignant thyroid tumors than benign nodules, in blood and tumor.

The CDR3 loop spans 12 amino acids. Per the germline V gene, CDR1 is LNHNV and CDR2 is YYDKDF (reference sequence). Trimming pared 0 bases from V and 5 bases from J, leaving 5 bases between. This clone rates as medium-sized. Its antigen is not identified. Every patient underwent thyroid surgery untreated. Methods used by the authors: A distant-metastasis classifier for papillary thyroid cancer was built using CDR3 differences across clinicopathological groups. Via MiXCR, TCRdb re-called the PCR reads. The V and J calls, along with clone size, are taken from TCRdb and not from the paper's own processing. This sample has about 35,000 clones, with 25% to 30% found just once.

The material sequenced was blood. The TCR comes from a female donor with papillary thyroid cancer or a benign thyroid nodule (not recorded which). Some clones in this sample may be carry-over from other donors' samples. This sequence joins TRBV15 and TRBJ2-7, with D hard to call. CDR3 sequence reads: CATSRDLNEQYF. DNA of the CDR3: TGTGCCACCAGCAGAGATCTAAACGAGCAGTACTTC.